This T cell receptor beta chain was identified during a study of CD8+ T cells in alopecia areata. As for the study in general: Treatment of the treated patients consisted of oral tofacitinib, 5 to 10 mg twice daily.

CDR1 is SQVTM, CDR2 ANQGSEA, per germline. The junction had 12 bases not matched to a gene; V was cut back by 7 bases and J by 11 bases. The CDR3 consists of 13 residues. The study team obtained lesional scalp punch biopsies and peripheral blood from alopecia areata patients. Sequencing relied on a cDNA template that was reverse transcribed from extracted RNA. Profiling relied on immunoSEQ multiplex PCR, and the TCRdb table lists in-frame clones only, not all of them. The table has 55,000 to 70,000 clones, roughly 44% seen once. The TCR was taken from a human donor with alopecia areata. The specimen was CD8+ T cells sorted from blood, collected at week 0. This rearrangement joins TRBV29-1 to TRBJ2-4; TRBD1 agrees at 9 bases. The CDR3 DNA reads as TGCAGCGCCCGCGGTGGGGACAGGGACTTTCAGTACTTC. This sequence encodes CSARGGDRDFQYF.